This record looks at one T cell receptor beta chain sequence and its context. Its antigen is unknown. This record comes from a study of CD8 T cells in ankylosing spondylitis. Study-wide results and caveats: What appeared characteristic of ankylosing spondylitis blood was a TCR beta motif of eight highly homologous variants. Clones that were linked to disease were CD8+ and were relatively rare in peripheral blood.

Quantitative molecular-barcoded 5'-RACE generated the TCR beta libraries. TCRdb used MiXCR to reprocess the 5' RACE reads, holding one entry per CDR3 protein. The table records fewer than 500,000 distinct CDR3 sequences, roughly 27% of them present only once. The sequence was obtained from a male donor with ankylosing spondylitis. Specimen: blood, either unsorted or a sorted T cell fraction (not recorded which).

CDR3 DNA sequence: TGTGCCAGCAGTGGACTCGACAGGGTCGGTGGCTACACCTTC. Protein: CASSGLDRVGGYTF. The gene calls are TRBV25-1 and TRBJ1-2; 7 bases map to TRBD1. The CDR3 runs to 14 residues. V lost 4 bases and J lost 7; bases outside the gene matches: 9. Germline CDR1 and CDR2: MGHDK and SYGVNS.